One sample yielded the 3 T cell receptor beta chains listed below, sequenced in a study of immune cell composition in non-small cell lung cancer. The table came from immunoSEQ multiplex PCR; TCRdb's copy has only in-frame clones and leaves some out. The sample lists 11,000 to 15,000 clones, roughly 74% occurring once. The sequenced material came from lung tumor tissue. These TCRs come from a human donor with non-small cell lung cancer.

The chain employs TRBV5-1 and TRBJ2-2; 9 positions agree with TRBD2. Germline CDR1 is SGHRS and CDR2 is YFSETQ. V was pared by 0 bases and J by 1 base, with 1 base of the junction left unmatched. This CDR3 contains 16 residues. CDR3 in amino acids: CASSLAAGGNTGELFF. CDR3 nucleotide sequence: TGCGCCAGCAGCTTGGCAGCGGGAGGGAACACCGGGGAGCTGTTTTTT.

This clone was counted a few times. The chain is built from TRBV2 and TRBJ1-2; TRBD1 aligns across 7 bases. The CDR3 totals 13 residues. Germline V gives CDR1 SNHLY, CDR2 FYNNEI. With 4 bases clipped from V and 7 bases from J, the junction kept 6 bases outside the gene matches. The CDR3: CASSVRDSSGYTF. CDR3 nucleotide sequence: TGTGCCAGCAGTGTCCGGGACAGTAGTGGCTACACCTTC.

The genes are TRBV4-1 and TRBJ2-3; tentatively, D is TRBD2 (6 bases). Per germline, CDR1 MGHRA and CDR2 YSYEKL. The CDR3 has 15 residues. V was shortened by 3 bases and J by 8 bases, with 18 bases between the two germline ends. The CDR3: CASSQDPGTSGTQYF. In DNA form, the CDR3 reads TGCGCCAGCAGCCAGGATCCGGGGACTTCTGGTACGCAGTATTTT.